The rows below give T cell receptor beta chains drawn from one sample of a study of cytomegalovirus exposure and HLA in healthy donors. Generated by immunoSEQ multiplex PCR, the TCRdb table keeps only in-frame clones and is missing some. The data contain 110,000 or so clones, 80% to 85% of them singletons. Material for sequencing was PBMCs. The receptor source for this set is a woman between 35 and 50 years old in good health and CMV-seronegative. The CDR3 runs from the conserved cysteine through the conserved F or W. Each record gives: clone size, J gene, D gene, V gene, CDR3 protein, CDR3 DNA. D genes are given only for firm matches. Expanded clones are given a class, and other clones once, few, many or no size at all.

size: -
J: TRBJ2-5
D: TRBD2
V: TRBV2
CDR3: CASGLAGGWETQYF
DNA: TGTGCCAGTGGTCTAGCGGGGGGGTGGGAGACCCAGTACTTC

size: once
J: TRBJ2-1
D: TRBD2
V: TRBV6-5
CDR3: CASSLRGDRRNEQFF
DNA: TGTGCCAGCAGTCTCCGGGGGGATCGGCGCAATGAGCAGTTCTTC

size: once
J: TRBJ1-4
D: -
V: TRBV7-9
CDR3: CASSLGLGLGVSEKLFF
DNA: TGTGCCAGCAGCTTGGGGCTGGGGCTCGGAGTTAGTGAAAAACTGTTTTTT

size: once
J: TRBJ1-1
D: -
V: TRBV6-6
CDR3: CASSYSRDTEAFF
DNA: TGTGCCAGCAGTTACTCGAGGGACACTGAAGCTTTCTTT

size: -
J: TRBJ1-2
D: TRBD1
V: TRBV7-9
CDR3: CASSHGDRITTRYGYTF
DNA: TGTGCCAGCAGCCACGGGGACAGGATAACAACCCGCTATGGCTACACCTTC

size: -
J: TRBJ2-5
D: -
V: TRBV4-2
CDR3: CASSQEGVGQETQYF
DNA: TGTGCCAGCAGCCAAGAGGGAGTTGGCCAAGAGACCCAGTACTTC

size: -
J: TRBJ1-2
D: -
V: TRBV7-9
CDR3: CASIAPTLYGYTF
DNA: TGTGCCAGCATCGCACCTACCCTCTATGGCTACACCTTC

size: -
J: TRBJ1-5
D: -
V: TRBV6-1
CDR3: CASSDLGSYQPQHF
DNA: TGTGCCAGCAGTGATTTGGGGAGCTATCAGCCCCAGCATTTT

size: -
J: TRBJ2-1
D: TRBD1
V: TRBV6-6
CDR3: CASSVQGPYNEQFF
DNA: TGTGCCAGCAGCGTACAGGGGCCGTACAATGAGCAGTTCTTC

size: -
J: TRBJ1-2
D: TRBD1
V: TRBV27
CDR3: CASSLSPTGGEDGYTF
DNA: TGTGCCAGCAGTTTATCCCCCACAGGGGGAGAGGATGGCTACACCTTC

size: -
J: TRBJ1-1
D: -
V: TRBV29-1
CDR3: CSVEGEGFEAFF
DNA: TGCAGCGTTGAAGGGGAGGGGTTTGAAGCTTTCTTT

size: -
J: TRBJ2-7
D: -
V: TRBV4-1
CDR3: CASSQEGNSYEQYF
DNA: TGCGCCAGCAGCCAAGAGGGCAACTCCTACGAGCAGTACTTC

size: -
J: TRBJ1-1
D: TRBD1
V: TRBV18
CDR3: CASSPRTGGLNTEAFF
DNA: TGTGCCAGCTCACCACGGACAGGGGGGTTGAACACTGAAGCTTTCTTT

size: -
J: TRBJ2-7
D: -
V: TRBV11-1
CDR3: CASSSSQGSYEQYF
DNA: TGTGCCAGCAGCTCCAGCCAGGGTAGCTACGAGCAGTACTTC

size: -
J: TRBJ1-6
D: TRBD1
V: TRBV7-8
CDR3: CASSFTGTVNSPLHF
DNA: TGTGCCAGCAGCTTTACCGGGACAGTGAATTCACCCCTCCACTTT

size: few
J: TRBJ1-1
D: -
V: TRBV7-2
CDR3: CASSRVASNTEAFF
DNA: TGTGCCAGCAGCCGTGTAGCGTCGAACACTGAAGCTTTCTTT

size: -
J: TRBJ1-4
D: TRBD1
V: TRBV30
CDR3: CAWSGQGGGTNEKLFF
DNA: TGTGCCTGGAGCGGACAGGGCGGAGGCACTAATGAAAAACTGTTTTTT

size: -
J: TRBJ1-2
D: -
V: TRBV4-1
CDR3: CASSSAWSGTLNYGYTF
DNA: TGCGCCAGCAGCTCAGCCTGGTCCGGGACACTGAACTATGGCTACACCTTC

size: -
J: TRBJ2-1
D: -
V: TRBV7-9
CDR3: CASSSEFPGNEQFF
DNA: TGTGCCAGCAGCTCCGAATTTCCGGGGAATGAGCAGTTCTTC

size: -
J: TRBJ2-3
D: -
V: TRBV2
CDR3: CASSEDWATDTQYF
DNA: TGTGCCAGCAGCGAAGATTGGGCCACAGATACGCAGTATTTT

size: -
J: TRBJ2-3
D: -
V: TRBV13
CDR3: CASSFPSGFGDTQYF
DNA: TGTGCCAGCAGCTTCCCTAGTGGGTTCGGCGATACGCAGTATTTT

size: -
J: TRBJ1-1
D: -
V: TRBV27
CDR3: CASRRQKNTEAFF
DNA: TGTGCCAGCAGGCGGCAGAAAAACACTGAAGCTTTCTTT

size: -
J: TRBJ2-2
D: -
V: TRBV9
CDR3: CASSVERGGSGELFF
DNA: TGTGCCAGCAGCGTAGAAAGGGGGGGATCAGGGGAGCTGTTTTTT

size: -
J: TRBJ1-6
D: TRBD1
V: TRBV27
CDR3: CASTQTGPNSPLHF
DNA: TGTGCCAGCACCCAGACAGGGCCCAATTCACCCCTCCACTTT

size: -
J: TRBJ1-5
D: -
V: TRBV6-5
CDR3: CASSLGHNQPQHF
DNA: TGTGCCAGCAGTTTAGGACATAATCAGCCCCAGCATTTT

size: -
J: TRBJ2-7
D: -
V: TRBV25-1
CDR3: CAIAIAGEQYF
DNA: TGTGCCATTGCTATAGCTGGCGAGCAGTACTTC

size: -
J: TRBJ2-7
D: -
V: TRBV21-1
CDR3: CASSKGTLGQGGGYEQYF
DNA: TGTGCCAGCAGCAAAGGGACCCTTGGACAGGGCGGAGGCTACGAGCAGTACTTC

size: once
J: TRBJ2-7
D: -
V: TRBV7-2
CDR3: CASRPEQRVYEQYF
DNA: TGTGCCAGCAGACCGGAGCAGCGGGTCTACGAGCAGTACTTC

size: -
J: TRBJ1-2
D: TRBD1
V: TRBV29-1
CDR3: CSVALTGGFPNYGYTF
DNA: TGCAGCGTTGCTTTGACAGGGGGCTTCCCCAACTATGGCTACACCTTC

size: -
J: TRBJ1-4
D: -
V: TRBV18
CDR3: CASSPPGLGPSVATNEKLFF
DNA: TGTGCCAGCTCACCACCGGGTTTGGGGCCTTCCGTTGCAACTAATGAAAAACTGTTTTTT

size: -
J: TRBJ1-2
D: -
V: TRBV2
CDR3: CASSLRPAAGGYTF
DNA: TGTGCCAGTTCTCTCCGCCCGGCAGCGGGGGGCTACACCTTC

size: -
J: TRBJ2-7
D: TRBD1
V: TRBV2
CDR3: CASRDTGGNEQYF
DNA: TGTGCCAGCAGGGATACAGGGGGCAACGAGCAGTACTTC

size: -
J: TRBJ1-1
D: -
V: TRBV7-9
CDR3: CASSPEGRGSEAFF
DNA: TGTGCCAGCAGCCCCGAAGGGCGCGGGTCTGAAGCTTTCTTT

size: -
J: TRBJ2-3
D: TRBD2
V: TRBV19
CDR3: CASTSRTSGITDTQYF
DNA: TGTGCCAGCACCTCTCGGACTAGCGGGATTACAGATACGCAGTATTTT

size: few
J: TRBJ2-4
D: TRBD2
V: TRBV6-1
CDR3: CASSGGGLAKNIQYF
DNA: TGTGCCAGCAGCGGGGGGGGGTTAGCCAAAAACATTCAGTACTTC